This record covers a single T cell receptor beta chain. As yet, its antigen is unknown. The data stem from a study of shared clonotypes between healthy human individuals. Notes on the study in general: Limitation of the genetic and exposure-history diversity represented came from the few donors.

Repertoires were generated with immunoSEQ multiplex PCR, while TCRdb's copy carries only in-frame clones and drops some. Of approximately 1,000,000 clones in the sample, more than 75% were seen once. The junction had 3 bases not matched to a gene; V was cut back by 5 bases and J by 4 bases. Germline values: CDR1 SGHTS, CDR2 YDEGEE. This CDR3 has 13 residues. This receptor was identified in a man between 18 and 29 years old in good health. Some clones in this sample may be carry-over from other donors' samples. The sample taken for sequencing was memory CD4+ T cells from PBMCs. Subset of the sample: CD45RA-negative fraction. This chain uses TRBV5-8 with TRBJ1-2; the match to TRBD1 covers 9 bases. The CDR3, as DNA: TGTGCCAGCAGAACAGGGGGCAGCTATGGCTACACCTTC. Amino acids: CASRTGGSYGYTF.